This T cell receptor beta chain originates from a study of glioma-infiltrating T cells. The wider study: Samples included WHO grade II oligodendrogliomas or astrocytomas and initial-diagnosis grade IV glioblastomas. Study-level points and caveats: A blood CDR3 motif signature was depleted in highly divergent patients. Non-neoplastic patients had below-expected tissue-blood divergence, while all gliomas exceeded expectation.

TCR alpha and beta CDR3 regions were amplified from RNA using iRepertoire nested multiplex PCR. One-step reverse transcription and amplification started from approximately 100-400 ng of tissue mRNA or PBMC total RNA. Each CDR3 protein gets one entry after TCRdb re-called the multiplex PCR reads with MiXCR. In the table there are roughly 350,000 distinct CDR3 sequences, around 38% of which are singletons. The CDR3 consists of 16 residues. The germline V gene has CDR1 MRHNA and CDR2 SNTAGT. A note on this clonotype: Its specificity is unknown. Relative to the germline gene, one junction end is altered; a read error may explain this.

This TCR was recovered from a human donor with low-grade glioma or glioblastoma, undergoing nonglioma brain surgery, or in good health (not recorded which). Sequencing used glioma tissue, nonneoplastic brain tissue, or PBMCs (not recorded which). The chain uses TRBV6-4 and TRBJ2-1, with TRBD1 matching 8 bases. The CDR3 here is CSSRPPRDRRGNEQFF. CDR3 nucleotides: TGTTCCAGCAGACCTCCCCGGGACAGGAGAGGGAATGAGCAGTTCTTC.